This T cell receptor (beta chain) emerged from a study of blood T cells in healthy people across ages. Worth noting for this clonotype: The antigen is not known.

Germline V gene data show CDR1 as MDHEN and CDR2 as SYDVKM. The CDR3 is 20 residues long. V shed 2 bases, J shed 3 bases, and the junction held 15 bases outside the gene matches. The second PCR ran roughly 6 to 11 cycles with a sample-barcoded 5' primer and J-beta primers. TCRdb reprocessed the 5' RACE reads with MiXCR, giving one entry per CDR3 protein. The sample shows about 1.6 million distinct CDR3 sequences, roughly 32% of them seen only once. Findings and limits, study-wide: Long-lived donors exceeded aged donors in naive CD4+ cells and diversity. Per-million-T-cell TCR beta diversity fell roughly linearly with age. Conclusively comparing naive with antigen-experienced cells was impossible with unsorted PBMCs.

This clonotype was obtained from a woman younger than 45 in good health. The chain carries TRBV28 and TRBJ2-1, with 11 nucleotides matching TRBD2. The sequenced sample consisted of blood. The CDR3 DNA reads as TGTGCCAGCAGTTTACCCACCCCTGGGCCCGGGACTAGCGGCTACAATGAGCAGTTCTTC. Its protein is CASSLPTPGPGTSGYNEQFF.